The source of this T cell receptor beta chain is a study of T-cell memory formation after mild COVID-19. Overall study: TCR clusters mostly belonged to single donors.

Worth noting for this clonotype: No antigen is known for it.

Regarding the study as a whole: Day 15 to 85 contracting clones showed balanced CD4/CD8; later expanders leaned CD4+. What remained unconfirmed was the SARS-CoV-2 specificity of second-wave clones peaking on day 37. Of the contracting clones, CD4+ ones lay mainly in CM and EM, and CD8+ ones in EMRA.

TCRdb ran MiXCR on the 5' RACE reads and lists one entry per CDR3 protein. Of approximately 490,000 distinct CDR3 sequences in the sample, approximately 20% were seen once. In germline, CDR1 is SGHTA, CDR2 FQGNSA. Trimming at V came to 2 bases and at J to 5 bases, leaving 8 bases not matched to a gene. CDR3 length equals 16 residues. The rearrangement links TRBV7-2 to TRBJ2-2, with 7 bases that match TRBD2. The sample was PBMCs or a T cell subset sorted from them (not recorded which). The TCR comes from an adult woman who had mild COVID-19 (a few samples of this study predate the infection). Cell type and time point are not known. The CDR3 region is CASSLSAGVVTGELFF. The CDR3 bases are TGTGCCAGCAGCTTATCGGCGGGAGTAGTAACCGGGGAGCTGTTTTTT.